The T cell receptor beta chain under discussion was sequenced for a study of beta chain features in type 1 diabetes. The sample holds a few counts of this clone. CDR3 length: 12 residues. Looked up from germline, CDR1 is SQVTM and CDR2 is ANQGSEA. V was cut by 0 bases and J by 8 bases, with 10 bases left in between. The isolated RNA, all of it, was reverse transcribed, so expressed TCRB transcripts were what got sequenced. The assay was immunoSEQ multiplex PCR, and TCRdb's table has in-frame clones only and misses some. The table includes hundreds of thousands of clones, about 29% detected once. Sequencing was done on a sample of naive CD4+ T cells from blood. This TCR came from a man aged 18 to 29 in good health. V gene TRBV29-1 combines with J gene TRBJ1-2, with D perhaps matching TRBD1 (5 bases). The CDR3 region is CSVEDRVHGYTF. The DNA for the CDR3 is TGCAGCGTTGAAGACAGGGTACACGGCTACACCTTC.